This T cell receptor beta chain emerged from a study of T cells after yellow fever vaccination. Study summary: In the case of low-cell-number fractions, SMART-Seq v4 Ultra Low Input was used for preparation.

They built TCR cDNA with 5'RACE template switching, a step that put in a universal primer site and UMIs. TCRdb re-called the 5' RACE reads through MiXCR, storing one row per CDR3 protein. The sample lists 450,000 to 600,000 distinct CDR3 sequences; roughly 13% were seen once. Details on this clonotype: Its specificity is not known.

The CDR3 has 15 amino acids. CDR1 is KGHSH and CDR2 is LQKENI in the germline V gene. V was cut by 2 bases and J by 4 bases, with 14 bases left in between. General observations from the study: Reappearance after the booster was seen for most primary-vaccination clones, at 96% CD4 and 80% to 90% CD8.

The TCR comes from a man aged 30 to 45 who received the YFV17D yellow fever vaccine. The sequencing here drew on PBMCs, taken on the day of the yellow fever booster vaccination. The chain links TRBV18 to TRBJ1-1; D possibly corresponds to TRBD1 (6 bases). Here the CDR3 reads CASSPTGYGVTEAFF. CDR3 coding DNA: TGTGCCAGCTCACCAACAGGGTACGGTGTCACTGAAGCTTTCTTT.